This T cell receptor (beta chain) was profiled in a study of T cells after yellow fever vaccination. Using its own MiXCR run on the 5' RACE reads, TCRdb lists one record per CDR3 protein. The table lists approximately 330,000 distinct CDR3 sequences, approximately 12% of them singletons. This clonotype has ten or more counts. The sample here was CD4+ T cells sorted from PBMCs, taken 15 days after the yellow fever booster vaccination. This sequence was found in a man between 18 and 35 years old who received the YFV17D yellow fever vaccine.

The CDR3 is CASTKNQGQETQYF. CDR3 nucleotide sequence: TGTGCCAGCACCAAAAACCAGGGGCAAGAGACCCAGTACTTC. The chain uses TRBV6-5 and TRBJ2-5; TRBD1 might be the D (6 bases). Germline CDR1 and CDR2: MNHEY and SVGAGI. Trimming left V 7 bases short and J 2 bases short, with 14 bases between. The CDR3 is 14 residues long.